The 15 T cell receptor beta chains reported below all come from one sample, sequenced in a study of control samples from healthy donors and cancer patients. The assay was immunoSEQ multiplex PCR, and TCRdb's table has in-frame clones only and misses some. Among some 140,000 clones listed, roughly 92% were seen once. The sequenced sample was blood. The origin of the receptors is a man aged 25 to 45 in good health.

V gene TRBV29-1 combines with J gene TRBJ1-1, with D unclear. The V end lost 5 bases, the J end lost 0 bases, and 4 bases lay between the germline ends. Germline V CDR1 and CDR2: SQVTM, ANQGSEA. CDR3 length equals 11 residues. For the CDR3, the DNA is TGCAGCGTTCGCCTGAACACTGAAGCTTTCTTT. Protein: CSVRLNTEAFF.

The V call is TRBV5-1, the J call TRBJ2-1; 13 bases map to TRBD2. Germline V gives CDR1 SGHRS, CDR2 YFSETQ. V shed 2 bases, J shed 0 bases, and the junction held 2 bases outside the gene matches. The CDR3 runs 17 residues. The CDR3 DNA is TGCGCCAGCAGCTTAAGGACTAGCGGGGGCTCCTACAATGAGCAGTTCTTC. Translated, it gives CASSLRTSGGSYNEQFF. The full variable domain, its missing parts supplied by reference TRBV5-1 and TRBJ2-1, is KAGVTQTPRYLIKTRGQQVTLSCSPISGHRSVSWYQQTPGQGLQFLFEYFSETQRNKGNFPGRFSGRQFSNSRSEMNVSTLELGDSALYLCASSLRTSGGSYNEQFFGPGTRLTVL.

This clone has only one observation. The J gene is TRBJ1-3, the V gene TRBV30, with D possibly being TRBD1 (5 bases). CDR1 and CDR2 (germline): GTSNPN, SVGIG (reference sequence). The CDR3 covers 15 residues. V gave up 3 bases and J gave up 3 bases, with 15 bases separating them. This chain's CDR3 is CAWRRFGGSGNTIYF. The CDR3 DNA is TGTGCCTGGAGACGGTTCGGGGGGAGTGGAAACACCATATATTTT.

The rearrangement joins TRBV12-5 to TRBJ2-5; 7 nucleotides agree with TRBD1. The CDR3 is made up of 12 amino acids. Germline V gene data show CDR1 as LGHNT and CDR2 as FRNRAP. V lost 6 bases, J lost 7 bases, and 5 bases stayed unmatched. The DNA of the CDR3 is TGTGCTAGTGGCCTAACAGGGGCGACCCAGTACTTC. Protein product: CASGLTGATQYF.

V and J are TRBV30 and TRBJ2-1, with D possibly being TRBD2 (6 bases). The CDR3 is 12 amino acids. V was trimmed by 0 bases and J by 15 bases, leaving 15 bases between them. Germline V gives CDR1 GTSNPN, CDR2 SVGIG (reference sequence). The CDR3 loop is CAWSVTGDHPFF. The CDR3 coding sequence is TGTGCCTGGAGTGTAACGGGGGATCATCCGTTCTTC.

This clone was seen only once. The V gene is TRBV7-2, the J gene TRBJ2-2; weak D call: TRBD1 (6 bases). The germline CDR1 and CDR2 sequences are SGHTA and FQGNSA. V lost 2 bases to trimming and J lost 6 bases, with 7 bases between them. The CDR3 loop spans 13 amino acids. This chain's CDR3 is CASSLPGAGELFF. The CDR3 region has the DNA TGTGCCAGCAGCTTACCAGGGGCCGGGGAGCTGTTTTTT. Full variable domain (missing parts from reference TRBV7-2 and TRBJ2-2): GAGVSQSPSNKVTEKGKDVELRCDPISGHTALYWYRQSLGQGLEFLIYFQGNSAPDKSGLPSDRFSAERTGGSVSTLTIQRTQQEDSAVYLCASSLPGAGELFFGEGSRLTVL.

The chain carries TRBV13 and TRBJ2-7, with 12 bases aligning to TRBD2. The CDR3 runs 20 residues. Germline-derived CDR1 and CDR2 are PRHDT and FYEKMQ (reference sequence). V lost 1 base, J lost 7 bases, and 20 bases stayed unmatched. Here the CDR3 reads CASSLEGFSLAGGLTGEQYF. The CDR3 coding sequence is TGTGCCAGCAGCTTAGAAGGTTTTAGCCTAGCGGGAGGGTTAACTGGGGAGCAGTACTTC.

This rearrangement joins TRBV6-2 or TRBV6-3 to TRBJ2-1, with 9 bases lining up with TRBD2. V gave up 6 bases and J gave up 0 bases; unmatched junction bases: 6. The length of the CDR3 is 16 residues. In germline, CDR1 is MNHEY, CDR2 SVGEGT. CDR3 coding DNA: TGTGCCAGCAGCATAAATAGCGGGAGCTCCTACAATGAGCAGTTCTTC. This translates into CASSINSGSSYNEQFF.

This chain links TRBV5-5 with TRBJ2-2, with D tentatively TRBD1 or TRBD2 (5 bases each). The CDR3 contains 16 residues. Trimming cost V 1 base and J 7 bases, with 17 bases left between them. CDR1 is SGHKS, CDR2 YYEKEE, per germline (reference sequence). The chain's CDR3 is CASSLMGDVVFGELFF. CDR3 nucleotides: TGTGCCAGCAGCTTGATGGGGGATGTCGTCTTCGGGGAGCTGTTTTTT. The full variable domain, with the rest looked up from reference TRBV5-5 and TRBJ2-2, is DAGVTQSPTHLIKTRGQQVTLRCSPISGHKSVSWYQQVLGQGPQFIFQYYEKEERGRGNFPDRFSARQFPNYSSELNVNALLLGDSALYLCASSLMGDVVFGELFFGEGSRLTVL.

The DNA for the CDR3 is TGCGCCAGCAGCTTTGGACAGACCAAAAACACTGAAGCTTTCTTT. This translates into CASSFGQTKNTEAFF. The V call is TRBV5-1, the J call TRBJ1-1, with D maybe TRBD1 (6 bases). The ends were cut back, 2 bases at V and 2 bases at J, with 13 bases in the middle. The CDR3 sequence is 15 residues long. In germline, CDR1 is SGHRS, CDR2 YFSETQ.

The chain carries TRBV20-1 and TRBJ1-2; D is ambiguous. The ends were cut back, 3 bases at V and 4 bases at J, with 9 bases in the middle. The CDR3 extends over 12 amino acids. CDR1 and CDR2 (germline): DFQATT, SNEGSKA (reference sequence). The CDR3 sequence: CSASALLYGYTF. DNA of the CDR3: TGCAGTGCTAGTGCTCTGCTCTATGGCTACACCTTC.

The chain employs TRBV18 and TRBJ2-3; D remains unclear. Per germline, CDR1 KGHSH and CDR2 LQKENI. This CDR3 has 12 residues. Trimming shortened V by 6 bases and J by 3 bases, and 7 bases separated the two germline ends. This CDR3 reads CASSALTDTQYF. CDR3 coding DNA: TGTGCCAGCTCTGCACTGACAGATACGCAGTATTTT.

The V call is TRBV25-1, the J call TRBJ2-3; maybe TRBD2 (6 bases). Between the trimmed V and J ends, which lost 4 bases and 3 bases, there was a span of 11 bases. In germline, CDR1 is MGHDK, CDR2 SYGVNS. CDR3 length: 14 amino acids. CDR3 region: CASSGIAETDTQYF. The CDR3 DNA reads as TGTGCCAGCAGTGGAATAGCGGAGACAGATACGCAGTATTTT. Together with reference TRBV25-1 and TRBJ2-3, the CDR3 gives the full variable domain: EADIYQTPRYLVIGTGKKITLECSQTMGHDKMYWYQQDPGMELHLIHYSYGVNSTEKGDLSSESTVSRIRTEHFPLTLESARPSHTSQYLCASSGIAETDTQYFGPGTRLTVL.

The chain combines TRBV6-5 with TRBJ2-7; 10 positions match TRBD2. The length of the CDR3 is 13 residues. CDR1 is MNHEY and CDR2 is SVGAGI in the germline V gene. The V gene end was trimmed by 7 bases and the J gene end by 6 bases; junction bases not matched to a gene: 6. The CDR3: CASIALAGSEQYF. DNA of the CDR3: TGTGCCAGCATCGCACTAGCGGGAAGCGAGCAGTACTTC.

In its sample, this clone was seen a few times. The V gene is TRBV9, the J gene TRBJ1-3; D unresolved. V lost 1 base and J 2 bases, leaving 7 bases between the germline ends. Per germline, CDR1 SGDLS and CDR2 YYNGEE. CDR3 length: 14 residues. In nucleotides, the CDR3 is TGTGCCAGCAGCGTATCAGGTGCTGGAAACACCATATATTTT. It translates to CASSVSGAGNTIYF.